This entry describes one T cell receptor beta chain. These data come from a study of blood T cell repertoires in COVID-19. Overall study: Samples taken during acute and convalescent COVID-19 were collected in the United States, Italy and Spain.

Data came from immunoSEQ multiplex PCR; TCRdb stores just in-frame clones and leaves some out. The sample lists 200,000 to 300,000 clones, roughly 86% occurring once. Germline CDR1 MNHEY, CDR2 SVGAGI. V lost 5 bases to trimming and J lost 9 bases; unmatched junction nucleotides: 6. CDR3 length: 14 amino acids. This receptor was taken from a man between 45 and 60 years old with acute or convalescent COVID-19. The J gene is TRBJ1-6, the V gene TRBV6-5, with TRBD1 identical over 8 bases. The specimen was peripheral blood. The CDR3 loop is CASSRQGAASPLHF. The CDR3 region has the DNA TGTGCCAGCAGTAGGCAGGGGGCTGCTTCACCCCTCCACTTT.